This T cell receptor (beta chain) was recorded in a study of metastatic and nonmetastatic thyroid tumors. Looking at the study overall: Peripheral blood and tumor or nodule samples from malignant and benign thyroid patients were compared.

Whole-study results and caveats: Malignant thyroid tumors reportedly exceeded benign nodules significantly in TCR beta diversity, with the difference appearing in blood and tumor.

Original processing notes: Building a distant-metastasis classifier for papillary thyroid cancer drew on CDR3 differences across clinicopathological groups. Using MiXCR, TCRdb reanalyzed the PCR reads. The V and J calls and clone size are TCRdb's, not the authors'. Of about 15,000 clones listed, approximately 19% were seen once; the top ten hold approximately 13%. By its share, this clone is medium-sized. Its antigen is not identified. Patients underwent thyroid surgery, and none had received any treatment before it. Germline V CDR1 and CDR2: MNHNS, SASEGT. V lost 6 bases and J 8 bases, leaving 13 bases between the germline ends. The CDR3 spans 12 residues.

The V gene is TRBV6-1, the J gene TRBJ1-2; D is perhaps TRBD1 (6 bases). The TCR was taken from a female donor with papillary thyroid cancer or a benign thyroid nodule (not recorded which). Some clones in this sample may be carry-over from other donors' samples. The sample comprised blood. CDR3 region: CASSLGTNGYTF. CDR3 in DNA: TGTGCCAGCAGCCTTGGGACAAACGGCTACACCTTC.